The 23 T cell receptor beta chains in this list originate from one sample, sequenced in a study of identical twins. In TCRdb, the 5' RACE reads were re-called with MiXCR into one record per CDR3 protein. Of about 470,000 distinct CDR3 sequences detected, more than 20% appear once; the ten largest clones hold 2.9%. These data also featured in a second study, about T cells expressing NK-cell markers.

The sample taken for sequencing was CD4+ T cells sorted from blood. The receptors come from a woman aged 18-29 years in good health.

This clonotype was counted only a few times. This chain uses TRBV20-1 with TRBJ2-3; TRBD2 matches 16 bases. Per the germline V gene, CDR1 is DFQATT and CDR2 is SNEGSKA (reference sequence). The CDR3 contains 15 residues. V trimming: 3 bases; J trimming: 4 bases; junction bases outside the gene matches: 1. The CDR3 DNA is TGCAGTGCTAGGGGACTAGCGGGGGGGCCAGATACGCAGTATTTT. It is translated as CSARGLAGGPDTQYF.

This rearrangement joins TRBV7-9 to TRBJ1-1; D call uncertain. Germline V lookup: CDR1 SEHNR, CDR2 FQNEAQ (reference sequence). The CDR3 has 12 residues. V was clipped by 4 bases and J by 11 bases, with 14 bases between them. The CDR3 reads CASSSDGRIAFF. The CDR3 DNA reads TGTGCCAGCAGCTCCGACGGGAGGATTGCTTTCTTT. Full variable domain (missing parts from reference TRBV7-9 and TRBJ1-1): DTGVSQNPRHKITKRGQNVTFRCDPISEHNRLYWYRQTLGQGPEFLTYFQNEAQLEKSRLLSDRFSAERPKGSFSTLEIQRTEQGDSAMYLCASSSDGRIAFFGQGTRLTVV.

The gene calls are TRBV5-1 and TRBJ1-1, with TRBD1 as a possible D gene (5 bases). Germline V gives CDR1 SGHRS, CDR2 YFSETQ. Trimming left V 2 bases short and J 2 bases short, with 10 bases between. This CDR3 contains 14 residues. The CDR3 nucleotides are TGCGCCAGCAGCTTCAGGGCCCTTAACACTGAAGCTTTCTTT. Protein product: CASSFRALNTEAFF.

The genes are TRBV18 and TRBJ2-3; D is perhaps TRBD2 (6 bases). In germline, CDR1 is KGHSH, CDR2 LQKENI. V shed 6 bases and J shed 9 bases, with 13 bases lying between them. The CDR3 is made up of 12 amino acids. CDR3 DNA: TGTGCCAGCTCGACCCTGGGGGGAACGCAGTATTTT. Amino acids: CASSTLGGTQYF. Using reference TRBV18 and TRBJ2-3 for the parts outside the CDR3, the full variable domain is NAGVMQNPRHLVRRRGQEARLRCSPMKGHSHVYWYRQLPEEGLKFMVYLQKENIIDESGMPKERFSAEFPKEGPSILRIQQVVRGDSAAYFCASSTLGGTQYFGPGTRLTVL.

This sequence joins TRBV12-3 or TRBV12-4 and TRBJ2-1, with 8 bases fitting TRBD1. V shed 6 bases and J 2 bases; nucleotides not matched to a gene: 3. This CDR3 is 14 amino acids long. The CDR3, as DNA: TGTGCCAGCAGAGGACAGGGCCCCTACAATGAGCAGTTCTTC. This codes for CASRGQGPYNEQFF.

In its sample, this clonotype was seen a few times. The chain joins TRBV2 to TRBJ2-1; D is possibly TRBD1 (5 bases). Germline V lookup: CDR1 SNHLY, CDR2 FYNNEI. Trimming took off 6 bases at V and 6 bases at J, with 12 bases between the two ends. The CDR3 has 13 amino acids. CDR3: CASRVRGSNEQFF. CDR3 nucleotides: TGTGCCAGCAGGGTAAGGGGTAGCAATGAGCAGTTCTTC.

The sample holds a few counts of this clonotype. This chain joins TRBV5-4 and TRBJ1-2; D is unresolved. CDR3 length equals 15 residues. The germline CDR1 and CDR2 sequences are SGHNT and YYREEE (reference sequence). Trimming stripped 0 bases from V and 4 bases from J, with 13 bases between. As DNA, the CDR3 is TGTGCCAGCAGCTTGGTTGGGCAGAGAATCTATGGCTACACCTTC. Residues: CASSLVGQRIYGYTF.

Only a few counts were recorded for this clonotype. The chain combines TRBV7-6 with TRBJ2-7, with unresolved D. V lost 3 bases, J lost 6 bases, and 15 bases lay in between. Germline lookup yields CDR1 SGHVS and CDR2 FNYEAQ. CDR3 length: 14 residues. In nucleotides, the CDR3 is TGTGCCAGCAGCTTCGATGGGGTAGTGTCCGAGCAGTACTTC. It translates to CASSFDGVVSEQYF.

This clonotype was detected a few times. CDR3 region: CASSQDRLGGGELFF. DNA for the CDR3: TGTGCCAGCAGCCAAGATCGACTCGGAGGCGGGGAGCTGTTTTTT. This chain joins TRBV3-1 and TRBJ2-2; weak D call: TRBD2 (5 bases). V was pared by 0 bases and J by 7 bases, with 12 bases between. Germline assignment: CDR1 LGHDT and CDR2 YNNKEL (reference sequence). This CDR3 comprises 15 residues.

The chain combines TRBV2 with TRBJ2-1; TRBD2 matches at 8 bases. This CDR3 is 16 amino acids long. The V gene end was trimmed by 4 bases and the J gene end by 4 bases; junction bases not matched to a gene: 9. Germline lookup yields CDR1 SNHLY and CDR2 FYNNEI. The CDR3 DNA is TGTGCCAGCAGTGGTATTCGGCGGGGGGATTACAATGAGCAGTTCTTC. Translation gives CASSGIRRGDYNEQFF.

This clonotype was found a few times. This sequence joins TRBV19 and TRBJ2-3, with D unresolved. Deletions cut 6 bases from V and 6 bases from J, with 7 bases between. This CDR3 is 11 amino acids long. Per the germline V gene, CDR1 is LNHDA and CDR2 is SQIVND (reference sequence). The CDR3 DNA reads as TGTGCCAGTAGCGCTCGGGATACGCAGTATTTT. This sequence encodes CASSARDTQYF.

This clonotype has only a few counts. The rearrangement joins TRBV6-2 or TRBV6-3 to TRBJ1-2; tentative D call: TRBD1 (6 bases). Trimming removed 7 bases at V and 5 bases at J, with 17 bases between. From germline, CDR1 is MNHEY and CDR2 SVGEGT. CDR3 length: 14 residues. The DNA of the CDR3 is TGTGCCAGCACGACCCGTGACAGGTCTTATGGCTACACCTTC. It translates to CASTTRDRSYGYTF.

V gene TRBV5-1 combines with J gene TRBJ2-3; 7 bases are a match to TRBD1. The CDR3 covers 14 residues. With V trimmed by 3 bases and J by 9 bases, 10 bases remained unmatched. Germline V gives CDR1 SGHRS, CDR2 YFSETQ. The CDR3 spells CASSSVEGARTQYF. CDR3 in DNA: TGCGCCAGCAGCTCAGTCGAGGGGGCGCGGACGCAGTATTTT.

This chain connects TRBV10-1 to TRBJ1-1; D remains unclear. Trimming removed 6 bases at V and 1 base at J, with 9 bases between. Germline V gene data show CDR1 as WNHNN and CDR2 as SYGVQD (reference sequence). The length of the CDR3 is 13 residues. The CDR3 DNA follows: TGCGCCAGCAGCATACAGCGGAACACTGAAGCTTTCTTT. Translating it yields CASSIQRNTEAFF.

CDR3 DNA sequence: TGCAGTGCTAGAGACCCCTACAATGAGCAGTTCTTC. Translation gives CSARDPYNEQFF. The V call is TRBV20-1, the J call TRBJ2-1, with D uncertain. Germline V lookup: CDR1 DFQATT, CDR2 SNEGSKA (reference sequence). The CDR3 extends over 12 amino acids. Trimming removed 0 bases from V and 2 bases from J, with 2 bases in between.

This clonotype came up many times. The chain uses TRBV29-1 and TRBJ1-1; the D gene is possibly TRBD1 (6 bases). V lost 7 bases, J lost 6 bases, and 15 bases lay in between. Germline V CDR1 and CDR2: SQVTM, ANQGSEA. This CDR3 has 12 residues. CDR3 amino acids: CSADGTQAEAFF. The CDR3 DNA follows: TGCAGCGCGGATGGGACACAGGCTGAAGCTTTCTTT.

The chain joins TRBV6-1 to TRBJ2-2, with 14 nucleotides matching TRBD2. This CDR3 contains 15 residues. With 7 bases clipped from V and 6 bases from J, the junction kept 4 bases outside the gene matches. Germline lookup yields CDR1 MNHNS and CDR2 SASEGT. Here the CDR3 reads CASNRLAGGPGELFF. CDR3 nucleotide sequence: TGTGCCAGCAATCGACTAGCGGGGGGGCCCGGGGAGCTGTTTTTT.

The chain links TRBV7-8 to TRBJ2-3, with 9 positions matching TRBD2. With V trimmed by 2 bases and J by 3 bases, 9 bases remained unmatched. Germline CDR1 reads SGHVS; CDR2 reads FQNEAQ. The length of the CDR3 is 17 residues. The CDR3 sequence: CASSLKAPSGTTDTQYF. In nucleotides, the CDR3 is TGTGCCAGCAGCTTAAAGGCCCCTAGCGGGACGACAGATACGCAGTATTTT.

This clonotype was counted a few times. The V gene is TRBV6-5, the J gene TRBJ2-1, with a tentative D call TRBD2 (6 bases). The CDR3 spans 15 residues. Trimming took off 2 bases at V and 2 bases at J, with 10 bases between the two ends. Germline lookup yields CDR1 MNHEY and CDR2 SVGAGI. CDR3 region: CASSYTPSAYNEQFF. DNA for the CDR3: TGTGCCAGCAGTTACACCCCTAGCGCCTACAATGAGCAGTTCTTC.

The chain recombines TRBV12-3 or TRBV12-4 with TRBJ2-3; 7 positions agree with TRBD2. The V segment lost 7 bases and the J segment 4 bases; nucleotides outside the gene matches: 11. This CDR3 has 15 amino acids. The CDR3 loop reads CASTARGVSSDTQYF. Here the CDR3 DNA reads TGTGCCAGCACCGCCCGGGGGGTTAGCTCAGATACGCAGTATTTT.

This chain connects TRBV11-3 to TRBJ2-3; no clear D. Trimming stripped 5 bases from V and 4 bases from J, with 7 bases between. The germline CDR1 and CDR2 sequences are SGHNT and YENEEA. CDR3 length: 12 amino acids. The CDR3 region is CASSRVPDTQYF. The CDR3 bases are TGTGCCAGCAGCCGTGTCCCAGATACGCAGTATTTT.

This clonotype was detected only a few times. The chain uses TRBV2 and TRBJ2-4; TRBD1 is a possible D gene (6 bases). Looked up from germline, CDR1 is SNHLY and CDR2 is FYNNEI. V lost 3 bases and J lost 0, with 12 bases in between. The CDR3 totals 16 residues. CDR3 coding DNA: TGTGCCAGCAGTGATCGAACAGGGCTAGCCAAAAACATTCAGTACTTC. Translated: CASSDRTGLAKNIQYF.

This clonotype has more than one count but fewer than ten. The chain uses TRBV27 and TRBJ2-3, with 7 bases fitting TRBD2. The CDR3 has 20 amino acids. The V and J ends lost 0 bases and 8 bases, in that order; junction bases with no gene match: 23. Germline V gene sequence: CDR1 MNHEY, CDR2 SMNVEV (reference sequence). For the CDR3, the DNA is TGTGCCAGCAGTTTATCCAGTCACCCCCCCGGCGGGAGCTCCAGGGTTACGCAGTATTTT. It encodes CASSLSSHPPGGSSRVTQYF.